This TCR beta chain was identified during a study of T cell responses to AZD1222 COVID-19 vaccine. This table comes from immunoSEQ multiplex PCR, and its TCRdb copy is limited to in-frame clones, with some not included. Of 55,000 to 75,000 clones listed, 80% to 90% are singletons. Findings and caveats of the study: CD4 TCRs covered the whole spike, strongest at regions 160-218 and 743-854. The number of AZD1222 recipients seropositive at baseline was only five to seven. Spike-specific TCRs gained breadth and depth after people received two AZD1222 doses.

Worth noting for this clone: Its antigen is still unknown.

The sequence derives from an adult in good health. The material sequenced was peripheral blood, taken on day 0 of AZD1222 vaccination.

CDR3 protein: CASSPHRGISGNTIYF. The DNA of the CDR3 is TGTGCCAGTAGTCCCCACAGGGGTATCTCCGGAAACACCATATATTTT. V and J are TRBV19 and TRBJ1-3; TRBD1 matches 7 bases. This CDR3 is built from 16 residues. The germline V gene has CDR1 LNHDA and CDR2 SQIVND (reference sequence). The V and J ends lost 5 bases and 4 bases, in that order; junction bases with no gene match: 11. The entire variable domain, with the rest obtained from reference TRBV19 and TRBJ1-3, is as follows: DGGITQSPKYLFRKEGQNVTLSCEQNLNHDAMYWYRQDPGQGLRLIYYSQIVNDFQKGDIAEGYSVSREKKESFPLTVTSAQKNPTAFYLCASSPHRGISGNTIYFGEGSWLTVV.